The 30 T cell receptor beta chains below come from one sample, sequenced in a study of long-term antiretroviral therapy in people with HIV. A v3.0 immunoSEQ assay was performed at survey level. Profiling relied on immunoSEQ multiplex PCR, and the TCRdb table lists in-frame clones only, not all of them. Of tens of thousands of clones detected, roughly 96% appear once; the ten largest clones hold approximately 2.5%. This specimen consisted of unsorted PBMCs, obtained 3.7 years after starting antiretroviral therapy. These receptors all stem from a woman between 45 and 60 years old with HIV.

CDR3 region: CASSSLAGVTDTQYF. The CDR3 region has the DNA TGTGCCAGCAGCTCCTTAGCGGGGGTCACAGATACGCAGTATTTT. The gene calls are TRBV5-4 and TRBJ2-3; 9 bases agree with TRBD2. The germline V gene encodes CDR1 SGHNT and CDR2 YYREEE (reference sequence). The CDR3 sequence is 15 residues long. V lost 3 bases, J lost 2 bases, and 4 bases stayed unmatched. Full variable domain (remainder filled in from reference TRBV5-4 and TRBJ2-3): ETGVTQSPTHLIKTRGQQVTLRCSSQSGHNTVSWYQQALGQGPQFIFQYYREEENGRGNFPPRFSGLQFPNYSSELNVNALELDDSALYLCASSSLAGVTDTQYFGPGTRLTVL.

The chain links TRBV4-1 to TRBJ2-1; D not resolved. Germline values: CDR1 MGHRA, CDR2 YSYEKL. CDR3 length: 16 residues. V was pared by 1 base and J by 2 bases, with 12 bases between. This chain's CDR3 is CASSQVDMLTYNEQFF. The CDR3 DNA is TGCGCCAGCAGCCAAGTGGATATGCTCACCTACAATGAGCAGTTCTTC.

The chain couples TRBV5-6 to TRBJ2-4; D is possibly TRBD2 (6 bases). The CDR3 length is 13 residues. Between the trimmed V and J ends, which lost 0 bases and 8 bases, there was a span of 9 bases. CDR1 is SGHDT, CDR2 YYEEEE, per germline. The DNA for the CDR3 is TGTGCCAGCAGCTTGGGACAGCGGGACATTCAGTACTTC. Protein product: CASSLGQRDIQYF.

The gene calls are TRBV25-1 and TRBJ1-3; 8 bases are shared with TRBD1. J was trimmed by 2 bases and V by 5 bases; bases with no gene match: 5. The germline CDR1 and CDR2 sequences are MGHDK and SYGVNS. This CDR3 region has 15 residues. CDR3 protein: CASSPGGLAGNTIYF. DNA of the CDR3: TGTGCCAGCAGTCCAGGGGGCCTTGCTGGAAACACCATATATTTT.

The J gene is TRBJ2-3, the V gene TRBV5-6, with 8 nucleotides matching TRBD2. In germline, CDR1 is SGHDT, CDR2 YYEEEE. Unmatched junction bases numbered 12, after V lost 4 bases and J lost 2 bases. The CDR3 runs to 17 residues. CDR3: CASSRRGGGILTDTQYF. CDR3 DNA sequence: TGTGCCAGCAGCCGCCGGGGCGGGGGGATCCTCACAGATACGCAGTATTTT.

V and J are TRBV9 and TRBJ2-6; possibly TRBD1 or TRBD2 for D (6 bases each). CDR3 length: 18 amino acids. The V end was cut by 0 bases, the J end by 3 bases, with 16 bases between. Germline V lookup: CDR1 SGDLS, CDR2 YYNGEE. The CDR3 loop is CASSVEGRGGGGANVLTF. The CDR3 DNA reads TGTGCCAGCAGCGTAGAAGGCAGGGGAGGCGGTGGGGCCAACGTCCTGACTTTC.

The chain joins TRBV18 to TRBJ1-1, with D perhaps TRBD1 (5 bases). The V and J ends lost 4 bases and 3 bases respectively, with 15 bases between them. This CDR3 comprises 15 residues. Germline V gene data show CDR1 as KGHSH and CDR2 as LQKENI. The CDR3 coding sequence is TGTGCCAGCTCACGACTCGAGCAGGGCGACACTGAAGCTTTCTTT. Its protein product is CASSRLEQGDTEAFF. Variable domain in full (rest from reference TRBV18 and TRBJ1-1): NAGVMQNPRHLVRRRGQEARLRCSPMKGHSHVYWYRQLPEEGLKFMVYLQKENIIDESGMPKERFSAEFPKEGPSILRIQQVVRGDSAAYFCASSRLEQGDTEAFFGQGTRLTVV.

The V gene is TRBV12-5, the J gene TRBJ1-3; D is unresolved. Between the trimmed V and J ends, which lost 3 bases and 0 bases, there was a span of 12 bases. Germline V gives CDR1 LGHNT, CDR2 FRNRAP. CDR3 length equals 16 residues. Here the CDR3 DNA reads TGTGCTAGTGGTTTCCCGGCTGGTAGCTCTGGAAACACCATATATTTT. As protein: CASGFPAGSSGNTIYF.

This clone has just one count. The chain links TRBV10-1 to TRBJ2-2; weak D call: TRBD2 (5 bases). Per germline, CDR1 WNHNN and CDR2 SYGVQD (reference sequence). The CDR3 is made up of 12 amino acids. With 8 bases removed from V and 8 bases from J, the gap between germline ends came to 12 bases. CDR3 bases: TGCGCCAGCTCTCGCCTAGCTGGGGAGCTGTTTTTT. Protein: CASSRLAGELFF.

CDR3 nucleotides: TGCAGCGTTAGGACTCGCTATGGCTACACCTTC. It translates to CSVRTRYGYTF. This chain joins TRBV29-1 and TRBJ1-2; D is unclear. The CDR3 is made up of 11 amino acids. Trimming removed 5 bases from V and 4 bases from J, with 8 bases in between. The germline V gene encodes CDR1 SQVTM and CDR2 ANQGSEA.

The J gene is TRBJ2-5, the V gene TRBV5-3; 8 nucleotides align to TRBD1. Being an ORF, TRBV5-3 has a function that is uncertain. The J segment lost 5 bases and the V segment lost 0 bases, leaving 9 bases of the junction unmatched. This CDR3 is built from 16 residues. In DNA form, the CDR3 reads TGTGCCAGAAGCTTGGGTAGAACAGGGGGAACGGAGACCCAGTACTTC. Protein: CARSLGRTGGTETQYF.

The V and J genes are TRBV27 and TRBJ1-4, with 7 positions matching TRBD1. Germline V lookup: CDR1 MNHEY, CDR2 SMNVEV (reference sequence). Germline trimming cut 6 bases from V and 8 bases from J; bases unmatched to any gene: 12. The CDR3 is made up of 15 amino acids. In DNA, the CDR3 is TGTGCCAGCAGGGCCGACGGGACAGTTAGAGAAAAACTGTTTTTT. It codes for CASRADGTVREKLFF.

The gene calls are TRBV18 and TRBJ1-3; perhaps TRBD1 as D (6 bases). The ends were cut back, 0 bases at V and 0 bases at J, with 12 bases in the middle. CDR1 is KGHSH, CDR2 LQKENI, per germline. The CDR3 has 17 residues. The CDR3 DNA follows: TGTGCCAGCTCACCACCCGGACAGACGAGCTCTGGAAACACCATATATTTT. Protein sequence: CASSPPGQTSSGNTIYF.

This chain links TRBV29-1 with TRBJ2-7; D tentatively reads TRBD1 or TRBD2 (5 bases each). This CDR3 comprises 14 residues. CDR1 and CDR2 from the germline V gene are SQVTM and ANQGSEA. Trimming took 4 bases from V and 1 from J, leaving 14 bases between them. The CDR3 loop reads CSVGTGGLSYEQYF. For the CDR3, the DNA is TGCAGCGTTGGAACAGGCGGGTTGTCCTACGAGCAGTACTTC.

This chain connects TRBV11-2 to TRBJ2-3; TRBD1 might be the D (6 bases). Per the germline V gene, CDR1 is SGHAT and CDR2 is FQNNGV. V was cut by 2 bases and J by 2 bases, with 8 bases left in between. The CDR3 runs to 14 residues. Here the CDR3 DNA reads TGTGCCAGCAGCTTAACAGGGACCACAGATACGCAGTATTTT. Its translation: CASSLTGTTDTQYF.

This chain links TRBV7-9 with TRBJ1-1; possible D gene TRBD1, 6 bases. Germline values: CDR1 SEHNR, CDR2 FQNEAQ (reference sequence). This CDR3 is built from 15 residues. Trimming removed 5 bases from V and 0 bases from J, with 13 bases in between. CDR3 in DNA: TGTGCCAGCAGCCCCAGTCAGGGGTTGAACACTGAAGCTTTCTTT. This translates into CASSPSQGLNTEAFF.

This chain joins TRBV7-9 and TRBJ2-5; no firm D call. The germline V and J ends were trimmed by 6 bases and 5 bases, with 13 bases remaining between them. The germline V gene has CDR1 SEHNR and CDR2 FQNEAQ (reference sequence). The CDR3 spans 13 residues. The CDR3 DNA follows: TGTGCCAGCAGACCTTCACCTGGGGAGACCCAGTACTTC. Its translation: CASRPSPGETQYF.

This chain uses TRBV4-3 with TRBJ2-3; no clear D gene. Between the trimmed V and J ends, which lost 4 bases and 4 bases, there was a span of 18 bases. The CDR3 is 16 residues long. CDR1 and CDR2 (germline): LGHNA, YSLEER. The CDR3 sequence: CASSPGLGIGPDTQYF. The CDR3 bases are TGCGCCAGCAGCCCCGGTTTGGGGATAGGCCCAGATACGCAGTATTTT.

CDR3: CASGQETDAEETQYF. CDR3 coding DNA: TGTGCTAGTGGTCAGGAGACAGATGCAGAAGAGACCCAGTACTTC. V usage is TRBV12-5 and J usage is TRBJ2-5, with a weak D call TRBD1 (5 bases). Trimming pared 5 bases from V and 3 bases from J, leaving 16 bases between. Germline loops: CDR1 LGHNT, CDR2 FRNRAP. This CDR3 region has 15 residues.

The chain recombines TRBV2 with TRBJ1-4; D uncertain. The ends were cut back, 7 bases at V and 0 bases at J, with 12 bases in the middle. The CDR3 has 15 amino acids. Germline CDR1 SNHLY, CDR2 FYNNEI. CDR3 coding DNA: TGTGCCAGCACCCAAACGCAAGCAACTAATGAAAAACTGTTTTTT. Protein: CASTQTQATNEKLFF.

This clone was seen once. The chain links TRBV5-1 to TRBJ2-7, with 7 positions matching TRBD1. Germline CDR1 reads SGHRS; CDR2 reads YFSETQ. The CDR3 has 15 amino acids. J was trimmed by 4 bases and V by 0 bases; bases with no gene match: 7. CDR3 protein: CASSLGTGTAYEQYF. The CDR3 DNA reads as TGCGCCAGCAGCTTGGGGACCGGGACAGCGTACGAGCAGTACTTC.

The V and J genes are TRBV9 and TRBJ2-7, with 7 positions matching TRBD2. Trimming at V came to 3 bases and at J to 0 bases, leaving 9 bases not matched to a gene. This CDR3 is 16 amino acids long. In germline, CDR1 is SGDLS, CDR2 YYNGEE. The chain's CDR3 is CASSAGRQTSSYEQYF. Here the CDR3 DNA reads TGTGCCAGCAGCGCCGGGAGGCAGACTAGCTCCTACGAGCAGTACTTC.

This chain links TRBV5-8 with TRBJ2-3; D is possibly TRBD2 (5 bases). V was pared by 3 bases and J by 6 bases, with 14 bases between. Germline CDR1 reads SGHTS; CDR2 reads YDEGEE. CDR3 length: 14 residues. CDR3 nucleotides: TGTGCCAGCAGCTCTAGCACAGTTCACGATACGCAGTATTTT. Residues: CASSSSTVHDTQYF.

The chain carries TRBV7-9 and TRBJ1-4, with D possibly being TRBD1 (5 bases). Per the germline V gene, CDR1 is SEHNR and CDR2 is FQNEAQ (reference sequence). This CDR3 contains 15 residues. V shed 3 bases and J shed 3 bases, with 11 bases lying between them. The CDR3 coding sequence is TGTGCCAGCAGCTTGTTAGGGGAGCCTAATGAAAAACTGTTTTTT. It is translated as CASSLLGEPNEKLFF.

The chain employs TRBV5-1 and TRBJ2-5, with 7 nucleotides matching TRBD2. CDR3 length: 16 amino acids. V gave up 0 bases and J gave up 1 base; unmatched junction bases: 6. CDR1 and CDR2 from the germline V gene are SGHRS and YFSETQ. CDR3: CASSLVSGEGQETQYF. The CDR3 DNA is TGCGCCAGCAGCTTGGTGAGCGGGGAGGGCCAAGAGACCCAGTACTTC.

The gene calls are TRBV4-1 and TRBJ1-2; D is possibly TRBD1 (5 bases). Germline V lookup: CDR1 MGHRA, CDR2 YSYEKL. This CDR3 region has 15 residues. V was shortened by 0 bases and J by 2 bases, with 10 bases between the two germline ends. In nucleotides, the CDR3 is TGCGCCAGCAGCCAAGACAGGGCTATAAACTATGGCTACACCTTC. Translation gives CASSQDRAINYGYTF.

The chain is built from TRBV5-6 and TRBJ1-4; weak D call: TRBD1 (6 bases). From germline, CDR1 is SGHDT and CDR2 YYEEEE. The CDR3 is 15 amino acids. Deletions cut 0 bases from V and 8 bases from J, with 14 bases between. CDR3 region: CASSLGTVGGEKLFF. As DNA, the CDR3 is TGTGCCAGCAGCTTGGGGACAGTCGGGGGGGAAAAACTGTTTTTT.

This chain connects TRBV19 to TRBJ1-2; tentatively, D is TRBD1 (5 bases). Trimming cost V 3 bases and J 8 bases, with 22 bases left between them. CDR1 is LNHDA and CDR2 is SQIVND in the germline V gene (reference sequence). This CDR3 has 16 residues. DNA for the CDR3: TGTGCCAGTAGTATTGGGGCACAGGCTATGAGGGGAGGCTACACCTTC. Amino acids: CASSIGAQAMRGGYTF. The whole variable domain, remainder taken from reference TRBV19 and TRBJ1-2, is DGGITQSPKYLFRKEGQNVTLSCEQNLNHDAMYWYRQDPGQGLRLIYYSQIVNDFQKGDIAEGYSVSREKKESFPLTVTSAQKNPTAFYLCASSIGAQAMRGGYTFGSGTRLTVV.

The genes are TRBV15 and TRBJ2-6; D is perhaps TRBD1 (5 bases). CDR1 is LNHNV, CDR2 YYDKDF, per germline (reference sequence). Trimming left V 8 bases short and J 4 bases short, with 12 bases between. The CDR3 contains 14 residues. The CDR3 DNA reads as TGTGCCACCGAATCAGGGTACGGGGCCAACGTCCTGACTTTC. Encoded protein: CATESGYGANVLTF.

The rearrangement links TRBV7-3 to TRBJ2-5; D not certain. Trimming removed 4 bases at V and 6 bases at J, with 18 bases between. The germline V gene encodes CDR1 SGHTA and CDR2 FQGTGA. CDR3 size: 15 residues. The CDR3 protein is CASSSHHSSGQTQYF. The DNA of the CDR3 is TGTGCCAGCAGCTCCCACCACAGCTCTGGCCAGACCCAGTACTTC.